Listed below are T cell receptor beta chains from one sample, sequenced in a study of post-analysis software for immune sequencing data. TCRdb reprocessed the PCR reads via MiXCR and lists one record per CDR3 protein. The sample lists approximately 460,000 distinct CDR3 sequences; roughly 45% were seen once. Source material: blood. Source of these receptors: a girl aged 10 to 17 with multiple sclerosis. Both conserved end residues are part of each CDR3. Clone size is not always given. Where it is, it says once, few, many or a class for expanded clones.

V gene	J gene	clone size	CDR3 length	CDR3 protein
TRBV5-1	TRBJ2-3	many	13	CASSLANADTQYF
TRBV3-1	TRBJ1-1	NA	14	CASSQDGGGTEAFF
TRBV10-3	TRBJ2-1	NA	12	CAISSGSNEQFF
TRBV28	TRBJ2-7	few	17	CASRGGTGSLGSYEQYF
TRBV20-1	TRBJ2-5	once	13	CSAPGLQPYGQYF
TRBV3-1	TRBJ1-1	NA	16	CASSQLRSSGNTEAFF
TRBV7-8	TRBJ2-7	few	14	CASSRRDRSDEQYF
TRBV25-1	TRBJ2-3	NA	17	CASSEYRGQGKADTQYF
TRBV7-9	TRBJ2-1	NA	14	CASSPLSGAKEQFF
TRBV12-5	TRBJ1-2	NA	14	CASGLGQSPYGYTF
TRBV15	TRBJ2-1	NA	15	CATSRDRGNGNEQFF
TRBV28	TRBJ2-3	NA	14	CASTYGRVTDTQYF
TRBV29-1	TRBJ1-1	NA	15	CSVEVGGGLNTEAFF
TRBV28	TRBJ2-5	few	13	CASEMDREETQYF
TRBV20-1	TRBJ2-7	many	14	CSARRLADSYEQYF
TRBV20-1	TRBJ2-5	NA	14	CSAIRLAGKETQYF
TRBV3-1	TRBJ2-7	few	12	CASSQGFQEQYF
TRBV5-1	TRBJ2-7	NA	16	CASNMRTGGGEYEQYF
TRBV10-3	TRBJ2-6	NA	17	CAISARNIDSGANVLTF
TRBV27	TRBJ2-1	NA	13	CASSTLVYNEQFF
TRBV28	TRBJ1-5	NA	14	CASRQNTGGQPQHF
TRBV4-2	TRBJ2-1	once	12	CASSQPPYEQFF
TRBV28	TRBJ2-7	NA	12	CASSNTPYEQYF
TRBV11-2	TRBJ2-7	NA	21	CASSLVHQRALAGGSIHEQYF
TRBV5-6	TRBJ1-2	NA	14	CASRSGTGGYGYTF
TRBV6-2/TRBV6-3	TRBJ2-5	NA	12	CASSFTPETQYF
TRBV18	TRBJ2-5	NA	16	CASSVQGKADQETQYF
TRBV5-6	TRBJ2-5	NA	15	CASSLDWTSADTQYF
TRBV5-1	TRBJ2-7	few	15	CASSLAPTKIHEQYF
TRBV9	TRBJ2-1	NA	16	CASSVGGLAGVGEQFF
TRBV25-1	TRBJ2-7	NA	14	CAGSEYHGNYGQHF
TRBV6-5	TRBJ2-1	NA	16	CASRSSGQGFYNEQFF
TRBV20-1	TRBJ1-5	few	17	CSAREDSRHSSNQPQHF
TRBV7-9	TRBJ1-4	NA	12	CASNPDSEKLFF
TRBV5-1	TRBJ1-2	few	17	CASSHRNPDRGWGGYTF
TRBV24-1	TRBJ2-1	NA	12	CATSDGQLAKFF
TRBV4-1	NA	NA	15	CASSRIVLPFYEQYF
TRBV28	TRBJ2-5	NA	13	CASHAGAHETQYF
TRBV7-9	TRBJ1-2	few	14	CASSLGQGTDGYTF
TRBV20-1	TRBJ2-7	NA	20	CSARDDRGAGSLQEYYEQYF
TRBV5-5	NA	NA	15	CASSLIRGGSYEQYF
TRBV3-1	TRBJ1-5	NA	17	CASSQERGRRSNQPQHF
TRBV28	TRBJ2-7	NA	14	CACSSGTGPYEQYF
TRBV6-2/TRBV6-3	TRBJ2-3	NA	16	CASSYSRSPGTDTQYF
TRBV7-8	TRBJ2-1	many	14	CASSFPISYNEQFF
TRBV12-3/TRBV12-4	TRBJ2-5	NA	14	CASSRDRGLETQYF
TRBV7-9	TRBJ1-5	NA	13	CASSGGIVQPQHF
TRBV7-3	TRBJ2-4	few	13	CASSPSSYNEQYF
TRBV6-1	TRBJ2-7	NA	15	CASSEASGRAYEQYF
TRBV20-1	TRBJ1-5	NA	13	CSARTGEGQPQHF
TRBV29-1	TRBJ1-1	NA	14	CSVQGFGSVPEAFF
TRBV3-1	TRBJ2-3	NA	21	CASSQTPGLAGGPGGADTQYF